Listed below are T cell receptor beta chains from one sample, sequenced in a study of tumor-infiltrating lymphocytes in oesophageal squamous cell carcinoma. One entry per CDR3 protein, called by TCRdb with MiXCR from the PCR reads. The sample includes about 11,000 distinct CDR3 sequences, 52% seen only once; the top ten take roughly 19%. The sample taken for sequencing was esophageal tumor tissue. These receptors were collected from a female donor with esophageal squamous cell carcinoma. The CDR3 runs from the conserved cysteine through the conserved F or W. A D gene is named only where the DNA matches it firmly. Size tells how often a clone was seen (once, few, many) or the class of an expanded clone, and some rows leave it out.

TRBJ2-7 | 14 | NA | TRBV6-2/TRBV6-3 | NA | CASSYRESSYEQYF | TGTGCCAGCAGTTATCGGGAGAGCTCCTACGAGCAGTACTTC
TRBJ2-1 | 17 | TRBD1 | TRBV12-3/TRBV12-4 | NA | CASTSPKPGTGYNEQFF | TGTGCCAGCACCTCTCCCAAGCCCGGGACAGGATACAATGAGCAGTTCTTC
TRBJ1-1 | 15 | TRBD1 | TRBV7-9 | NA | CASRRQGRVNTEAFF | TGTGCCAGCAGACGACAGGGTAGGGTGAACACTGAAGCTTTCTTT
TRBJ2-5 | 11 | TRBD1 | TRBV30 | NA | CAWKRRQGIYF | TGTGCCTGGAAACGAAGACAGGGGATTTACTTC
TRBJ2-5 | 15 | NA | TRBV7-2 | few | CASSLGKARKETQYF | TGTGCCAGCAGCTTAGGAAAGGCCCGTAAAGAGACCCAGTACTTC
TRBJ2-7 | 15 | NA | TRBV12-3/TRBV12-4 | NA | CASSFARGSAYEQYF | TGTGCCAGCAGTTTTGCCCGGGGTAGCGCCTACGAGCAGTACTTC
TRBJ2-3 | 16 | NA | TRBV6-8 | NA | CASSYSISVGADTQYF | TGTGCCAGCAGTTACTCGATATCAGTAGGGGCAGATACGCAGTATTTT
TRBJ2-7 | 14 | NA | TRBV12-3/TRBV12-4 | NA | CASSSLESSYEQYF | TGTGCCAGCAGTTCGCTGGAGAGCTCCTACGAGCAGTACTTC
TRBJ2-5 | 16 | TRBD2 | TRBV12-3/TRBV12-4 | NA | CASSQIGLAGVETQYF | TGTGCCAGCAGTCAAATTGGACTAGCGGGAGTAGAGACCCAGTACTTC
TRBJ2-7 | 15 | NA | TRBV7-8 | NA | CASSPWRTGSYEQYF | TGTGCCAGCAGCCCCTGGAGGACGGGCTCCTACGAGCAGTACTTC
TRBJ2-2 | 16 | NA | TRBV18 | many | CASSPLLIAGTGELFF | TGTGCCAGCTCACCACTCCTAATAGCTGGAACCGGGGAGCTGTTTTTT
TRBJ1-6 | 17 | NA | TRBV5-1 | many | CASSSDLGPSYNSPLHF | TGCGCCAGCAGCTCCGATCTAGGCCCATCCTATAATTCACCCCTCCACTTT
TRBJ2-1 | 15 | NA | TRBV28 | medium-sized | CASSFLGIGYNEQFF | TGTGCCAGCAGTTTTCTGGGTATCGGCTACAATGAGCAGTTCTTC
TRBJ2-7 | 14 | TRBD2 | TRBV5-1 | few | CASSLVVAGHEQYF | TGCGCCAGCAGCTTGGTGGTAGCGGGGCATGAGCAGTACTTC
TRBJ2-1 | 15 | NA | TRBV6-6 | NA | CATDVVGGSYNEQFF | TGTGCCACCGACGTGGTAGGGGGTTCCTACAATGAGCAGTTCTTC
TRBJ2-3 | 15 | NA | TRBV7-9 | medium-sized | CASSSLGASTDTQYF | TGTGCCAGCAGCTCCCTCGGGGCCAGCACAGATACGCAGTATTTT
TRBJ2-3 | 13 | TRBD1 | TRBV6-6 | NA | CASTATTGTGVYF | TGTGCCAGCACTGCGACGACCGGGACAGGCGTCTATTTT
TRBJ2-7 | 15 | TRBD2 | TRBV7-6 | NA | CASSSRTSGRYEQYF | TGTGCCAGCAGCTCCCGGACTAGCGGGAGGTACGAGCAGTACTTC
TRBJ2-5 | 16 | NA | TRBV6-8 | once | CASSYAAGPTTNTQYF | TGTGCCAGCAGTTACGCGGCTGGACCCACCACAAATACGCAGTACTTC
TRBJ2-3 | 13 | NA | TRBV7-6 | NA | CASSLVRGDTQYF | TGTGCCAGCAGCTTAGTTAGGGGGGATACGCAGTATTTT